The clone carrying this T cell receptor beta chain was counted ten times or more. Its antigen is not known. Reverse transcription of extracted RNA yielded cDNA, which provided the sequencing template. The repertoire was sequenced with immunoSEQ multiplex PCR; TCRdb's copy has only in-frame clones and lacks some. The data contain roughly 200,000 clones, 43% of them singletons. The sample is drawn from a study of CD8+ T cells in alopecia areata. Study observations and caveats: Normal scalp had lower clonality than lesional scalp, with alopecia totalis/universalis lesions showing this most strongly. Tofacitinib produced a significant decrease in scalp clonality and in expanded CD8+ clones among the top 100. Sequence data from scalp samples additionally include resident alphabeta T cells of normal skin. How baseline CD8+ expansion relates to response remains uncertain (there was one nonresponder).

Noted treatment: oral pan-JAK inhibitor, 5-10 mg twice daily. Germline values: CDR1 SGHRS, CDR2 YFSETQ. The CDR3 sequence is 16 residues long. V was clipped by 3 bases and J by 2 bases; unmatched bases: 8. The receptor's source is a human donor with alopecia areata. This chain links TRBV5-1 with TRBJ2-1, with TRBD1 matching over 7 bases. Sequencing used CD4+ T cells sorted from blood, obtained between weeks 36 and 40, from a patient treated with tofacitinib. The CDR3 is CASSSGTVATYNEQFF. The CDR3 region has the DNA TGCGCCAGCAGCTCGGGGACAGTCGCCACCTACAATGAGCAGTTCTTC.